This entry concerns a single TCR beta chain. What it recognizes is unknown. Measured with immunoSEQ multiplex PCR; TCRdb has only the in-frame clones, and not every one. This table holds under 3,000 clones, 65% to 80% found once. The time point here: cycle 4 day 1 (C4D1), after five to seven weeks of nivolumab. Patients all relapsed after autologous stem cell transplantation, and there was variation in brentuximab vedotin exposure. By magnetic negative selection, CD8+ T cells were isolated from the thawed PBMCs. Germline CDR1 LNHDA, CDR2 SQIVND (reference sequence). The CDR3 spans 14 residues. Trimming at V came to 5 bases and at J to 8 bases, leaving 11 bases not matched to a gene. This entry comes from a study of PD-1 blockade in classical Hodgkin lymphoma. Regarding the study as a whole: When set against healthy donors, newly diagnosed patients were reported to show lower baseline TCR diversity.

Sequenced material: CD8+ T cells from blood, taken before the fourth cycle of nivolumab. This chain joins TRBV19 and TRBJ1-2; 7 bases fit TRBD1. The receptor's source is a human donor with classical Hodgkin lymphoma. CDR3: CASSEYRGAAGYTF. The DNA of the CDR3 is TGTGCCAGTAGTGAATACAGGGGTGCTGCAGGCTACACCTTC.